The text below deals with one T cell receptor beta chain. Its antigen remains unidentified. The assay was immunoSEQ multiplex PCR, and TCRdb's table has in-frame clones only and misses some. Here the sample spans roughly 120,000 clones, roughly 93% being singletons. The data derive from a study of graft-versus-host responses after intestinal transplantation. About the study: In this cohort, recipients had multivisceral, liver-intestinal, or isolated intestinal transplants.

V lost 0 bases to trimming and J lost 3 bases, with 11 bases between them. Germline V gene data show CDR1 as MNHEY and CDR2 as SVGAGI. The CDR3 runs 15 residues. The source is a human donor who received an intestinal transplant. The chain links TRBV6-5 to TRBJ1-2; no definite D call. The sample consisted of unstimulated CD4+ T cells sorted from spleen or lymph node cells, taken before intestinal transplant. CDR3 nucleotides: TGTGCCAGCAGTTACTCGACCGGAAGAGACTATGGCTACACCTTC. It translates to CASSYSTGRDYGYTF.